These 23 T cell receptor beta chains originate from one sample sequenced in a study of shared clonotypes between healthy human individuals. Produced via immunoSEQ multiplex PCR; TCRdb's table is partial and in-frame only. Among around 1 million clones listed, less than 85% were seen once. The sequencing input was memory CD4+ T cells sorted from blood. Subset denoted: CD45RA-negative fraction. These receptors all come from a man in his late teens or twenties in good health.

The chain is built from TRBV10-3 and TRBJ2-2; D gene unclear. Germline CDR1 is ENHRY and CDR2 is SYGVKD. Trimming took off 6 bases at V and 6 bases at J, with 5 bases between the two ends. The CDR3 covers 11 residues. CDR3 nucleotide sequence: TGTGCCATCAGGGGATCCGGGGAGCTGTTTTTT. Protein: CAIRGSGELFF.

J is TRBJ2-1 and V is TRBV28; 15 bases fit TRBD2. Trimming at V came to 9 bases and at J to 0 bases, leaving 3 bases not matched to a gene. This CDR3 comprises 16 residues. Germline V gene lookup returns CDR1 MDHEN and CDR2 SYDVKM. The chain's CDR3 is CASGLAGGSSYNEQFF. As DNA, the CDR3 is TGTGCCAGTGGACTAGCGGGAGGGAGCTCCTACAATGAGCAGTTCTTC.

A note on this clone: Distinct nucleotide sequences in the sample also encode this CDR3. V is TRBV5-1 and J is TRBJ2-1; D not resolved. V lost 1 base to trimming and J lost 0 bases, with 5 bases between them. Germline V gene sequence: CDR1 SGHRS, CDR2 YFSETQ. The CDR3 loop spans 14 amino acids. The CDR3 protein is CASSLRDSYNEQFF. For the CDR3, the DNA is TGCGCCAGCAGCTTGAGGGACTCCTACAATGAGCAGTTCTTC.

DNA of the CDR3: TGTGCCAGCAGCGCCGGGGACGGTGGAGGCACAGATACGCAGTATTTT. It translates to CASSAGDGGGTDTQYF. This chain joins TRBV5-8 and TRBJ2-3; D is perhaps TRBD1 or TRBD2 (5 bases each). The germline gives CDR1 SGHTS, CDR2 YDEGEE. The CDR3 totals 16 residues. Trimming left V 4 bases short and J 1 base short, with 16 bases between.

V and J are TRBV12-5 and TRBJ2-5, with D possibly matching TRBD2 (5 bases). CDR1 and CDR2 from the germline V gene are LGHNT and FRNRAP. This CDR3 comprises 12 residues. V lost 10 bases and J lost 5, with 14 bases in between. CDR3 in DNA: TGTGCTACCGGGAACCTCCACGAGACCCAGTACTTC. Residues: CATGNLHETQYF. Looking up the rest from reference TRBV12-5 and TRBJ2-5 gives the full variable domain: DARVTQTPRHKVTEMGQEVTMRCQPILGHNTVFWYRQTMMQGLELLAYFRNRAPLDDSGMPKDRFSAEMPDATLATLKIQPSEPRDSAVYFCATGNLHETQYFGPGTRLLVL.

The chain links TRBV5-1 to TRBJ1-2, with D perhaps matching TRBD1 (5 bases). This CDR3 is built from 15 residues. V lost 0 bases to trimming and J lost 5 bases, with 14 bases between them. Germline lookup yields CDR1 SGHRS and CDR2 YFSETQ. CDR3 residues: CASSLEGDSIYGYTF. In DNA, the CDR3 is TGCGCCAGCAGCTTGGAAGGGGACTCTATTTATGGCTACACCTTC.

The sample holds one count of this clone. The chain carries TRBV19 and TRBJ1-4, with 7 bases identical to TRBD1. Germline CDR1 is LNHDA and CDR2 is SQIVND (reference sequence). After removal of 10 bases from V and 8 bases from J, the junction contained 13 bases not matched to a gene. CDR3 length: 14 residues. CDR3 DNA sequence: TGTGCCACCAAGCGCGGGGGGACAGAGGAAAAACTGTTTTTT. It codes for CATKRGGTEEKLFF. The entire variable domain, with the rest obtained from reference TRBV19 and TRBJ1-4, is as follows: DGGITQSPKYLFRKEGQNVTLSCEQNLNHDAMYWYRQDPGQGLRLIYYSQIVNDFQKGDIAEGYSVSREKKESFPLTVTSAQKNPTAFYLCATKRGGTEEKLFFGSGTQLSVL.

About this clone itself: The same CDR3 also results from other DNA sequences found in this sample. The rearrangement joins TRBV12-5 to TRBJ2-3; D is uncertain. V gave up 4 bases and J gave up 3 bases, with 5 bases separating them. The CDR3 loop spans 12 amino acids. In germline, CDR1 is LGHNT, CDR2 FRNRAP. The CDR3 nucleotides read TGTGCTAGTGGTTCTAGAACAGATACGCAGTATTTT. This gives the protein CASGSRTDTQYF.

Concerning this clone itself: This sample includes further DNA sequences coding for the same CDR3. The CDR3 protein is CASSLDRAKNIQYF. The CDR3 DNA is TGTGCCAGCAGCTTGGACAGGGCCAAAAACATTCAGTACTTC. V gene TRBV5-6 combines with J gene TRBJ2-4; weak D call: TRBD1 (5 bases). V lost 0 bases and J 1 base, leaving 5 bases between the germline ends. This CDR3 has 14 residues. CDR1 SGHDT and CDR2 YYEEEE come from the germline V gene.

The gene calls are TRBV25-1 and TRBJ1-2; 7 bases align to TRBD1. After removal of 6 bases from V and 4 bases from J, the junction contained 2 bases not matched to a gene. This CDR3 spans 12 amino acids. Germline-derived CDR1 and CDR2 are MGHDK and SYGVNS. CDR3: CASRQGSYGYTF. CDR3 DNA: TGTGCCAGCAGACAGGGGAGCTATGGCTACACCTTC.

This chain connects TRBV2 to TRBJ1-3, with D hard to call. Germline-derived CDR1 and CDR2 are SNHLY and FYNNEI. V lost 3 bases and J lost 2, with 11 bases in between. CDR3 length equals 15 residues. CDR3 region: CASSDRVKPGNTIYF. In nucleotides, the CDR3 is TGTGCCAGCAGTGACAGAGTTAAGCCTGGAAACACCATATATTTT.

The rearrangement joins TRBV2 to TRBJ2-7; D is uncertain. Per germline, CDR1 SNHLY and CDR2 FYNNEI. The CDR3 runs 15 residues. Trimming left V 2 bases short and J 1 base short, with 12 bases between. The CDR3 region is CASSERPIRSYEQYF. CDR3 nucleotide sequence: TGTGCCAGCAGTGAACGACCGATTCGATCCTACGAGCAGTACTTC.

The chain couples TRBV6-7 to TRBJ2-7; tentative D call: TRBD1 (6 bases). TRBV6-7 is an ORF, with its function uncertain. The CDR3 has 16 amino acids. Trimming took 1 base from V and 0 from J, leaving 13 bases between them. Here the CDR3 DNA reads TGTGCCAGCAGTTACTTTGACAGGAGGAGCTCCTACGAGCAGTACTTC. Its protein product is CASSYFDRRSSYEQYF.

The CDR3 sequence: CASSYDRTAGSTF. CDR3 bases: TGTGCCAGCAGTTACGATCGGACAGCTGGGAGCACCTTC. The chain recombines TRBV6-5 with TRBJ1-2; tentatively, D is TRBD1 (6 bases). The CDR3 loop spans 13 amino acids. Trimming cost V 2 bases and J 13 bases, with 17 bases left between them. The germline CDR1 and CDR2 sequences are MNHEY and SVGAGI.

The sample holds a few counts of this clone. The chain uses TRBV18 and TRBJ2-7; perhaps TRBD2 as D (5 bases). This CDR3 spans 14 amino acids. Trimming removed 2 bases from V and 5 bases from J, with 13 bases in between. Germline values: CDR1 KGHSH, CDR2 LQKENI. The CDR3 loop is CASSPSGGLNEQYF. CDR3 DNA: TGTGCCAGCTCACCATCCGGCGGGTTAAACGAGCAGTACTTC.

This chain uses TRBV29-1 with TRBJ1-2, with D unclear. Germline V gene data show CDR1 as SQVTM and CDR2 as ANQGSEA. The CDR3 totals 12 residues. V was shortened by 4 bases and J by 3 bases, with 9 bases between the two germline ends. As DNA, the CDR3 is TGCAGCGTTGTGTTCGGACACTATGGCTACACCTTC. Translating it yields CSVVFGHYGYTF.

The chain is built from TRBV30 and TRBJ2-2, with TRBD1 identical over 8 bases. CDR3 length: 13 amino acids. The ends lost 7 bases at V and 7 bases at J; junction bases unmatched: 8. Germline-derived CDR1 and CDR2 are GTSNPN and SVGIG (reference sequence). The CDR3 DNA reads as TGTGCCTTCCTCAGGGGGCTCGGCGGGGAGCTGTTTTTT. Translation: CAFLRGLGGELFF.

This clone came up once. The CDR3, as DNA: TGTGCCAGCAGCTTAGCCGCAGGGTGGGGTGGCAATGAGCAGTTCTTC. Translation: CASSLAAGWGGNEQFF. The chain carries TRBV7-2 and TRBJ2-1, with a possible D match to TRBD1 (5 bases). V was pared by 0 bases and J by 6 bases, with 15 bases between. CDR3 length equals 16 residues. The V gene's germline CDR1 is SGHTA and CDR2 FQGNSA.

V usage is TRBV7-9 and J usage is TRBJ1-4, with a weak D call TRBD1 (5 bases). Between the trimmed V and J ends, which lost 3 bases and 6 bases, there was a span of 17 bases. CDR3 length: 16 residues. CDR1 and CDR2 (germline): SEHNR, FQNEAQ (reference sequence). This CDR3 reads CASSLGRGGGYEKLFF. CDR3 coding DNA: TGTGCCAGCAGCTTGGGCCGCGGGGGAGGGTATGAAAAACTGTTTTTT.

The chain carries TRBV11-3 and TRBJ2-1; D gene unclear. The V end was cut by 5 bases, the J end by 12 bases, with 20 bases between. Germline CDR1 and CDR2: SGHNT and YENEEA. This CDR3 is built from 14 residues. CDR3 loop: CASSQNIGTGWQFF. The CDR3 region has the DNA TGTGCCAGCAGCCAAAATATAGGCACTGGGTGGCAGTTCTTC.

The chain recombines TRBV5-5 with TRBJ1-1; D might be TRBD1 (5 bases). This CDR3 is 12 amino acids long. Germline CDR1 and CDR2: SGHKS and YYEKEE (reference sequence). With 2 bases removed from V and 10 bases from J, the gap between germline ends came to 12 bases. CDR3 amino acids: CASSFPGVRAFF. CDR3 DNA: TGTGCCAGCAGCTTCCCGGGGGTACGAGCTTTCTTT.

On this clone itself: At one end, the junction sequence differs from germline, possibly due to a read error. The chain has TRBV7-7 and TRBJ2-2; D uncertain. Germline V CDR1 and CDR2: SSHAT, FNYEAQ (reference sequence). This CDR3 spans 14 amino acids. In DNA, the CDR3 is TGTGCTAGCAGCTTAGACCCCAAAACCGGGGAGCTGTTTTTT. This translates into CASSLDPKTGELFF.

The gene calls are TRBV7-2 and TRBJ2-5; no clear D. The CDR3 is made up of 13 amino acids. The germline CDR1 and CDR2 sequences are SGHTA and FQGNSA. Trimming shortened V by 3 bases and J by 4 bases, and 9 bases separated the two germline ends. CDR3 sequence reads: CASSFGGIETQYF. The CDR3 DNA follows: TGTGCCAGCAGCTTTGGTGGCATAGAGACCCAGTACTTC.